The 6 T cell receptor beta chains below all came from one sample that was sequenced in a study of blood T cell repertoires in COVID-19. The assay was immunoSEQ multiplex PCR, and TCRdb's table has in-frame clones only and misses some. The sample consists of under 300,000 clones, roughly 84% of them appearing once. Sequencing was performed on peripheral blood. The receptors originated from a woman between 35 and 50 years old who had recovered from COVID-19.

This clone has more than one count but fewer than ten. V gene TRBV5-1 combines with J gene TRBJ1-5; D perhaps matches TRBD1 (5 bases). This CDR3 is 13 amino acids long. Germline V gives CDR1 SGHRS, CDR2 YFSETQ. The ends were cut back, 0 bases at V and 5 bases at J, with 6 bases in the middle. The CDR3 here is CASSLAGDQPQHF. The CDR3 nucleotides read TGCGCCAGCAGCTTGGCGGGGGATCAGCCCCAGCATTTT.

The chain has TRBV20-1 and TRBJ2-1; 10 bases line up with TRBD2. Germline lookup yields CDR1 DFQATT and CDR2 SNEGSKA (reference sequence). Trimming at V came to 3 bases and at J to 8 bases, leaving 4 bases not matched to a gene. The CDR3 consists of 13 residues. CDR3 loop: CSASPGTSDEQFF. CDR3 nucleotide sequence: TGCAGTGCTAGTCCCGGGACTAGCGATGAGCAGTTCTTC.

V gene TRBV29-1 combines with J gene TRBJ2-7; 9 bases are a match to TRBD1. Per the germline V gene, CDR1 is SQVTM and CDR2 is ANQGSEA. There are 13 residues in the CDR3. V dropped 5 bases and J dropped 4; count of bases not matched to a gene: 6. CDR3 bases: TGCAGCGTTAGGGACAGGGAAGTATACGAGCAGTACTTC. This gives the protein CSVRDREVYEQYF.

The V and J genes are TRBV19 and TRBJ2-7, with D unresolved. Germline-derived CDR1 and CDR2 are LNHDA and SQIVND (reference sequence). CDR3 size: 16 residues. V lost 1 base and J 0 bases, leaving 13 bases between the germline ends. The chain's CDR3 is CASSIAGPSSSYEQYF. The CDR3 DNA follows: TGTGCCAGTAGTATAGCGGGTCCCTCGAGCTCCTACGAGCAGTACTTC.

The rearrangement uses TRBV18 and TRBJ2-1; D call uncertain. The CDR3 runs to 12 residues. Germline loops: CDR1 KGHSH, CDR2 LQKENI. V dropped 2 bases and J dropped 6 bases, with 5 bases sitting between them. The CDR3 DNA sequence: TGTGCCAGCTCACCAATATTCAATGAGCAGTTCTTC. Translation gives CASSPIFNEQFF.

V and J are TRBV5-1 and TRBJ2-7, with D possibly being TRBD1 (5 bases). The CDR3 loop spans 15 amino acids. The V end was cut by 1 base, the J end by 6 bases, with 17 bases between. Germline CDR1 SGHRS, CDR2 YFSETQ. The CDR3 reads CASSLSGPKNLEQYF. In DNA form, the CDR3 reads TGCGCCAGCAGCTTGTCAGGGCCCAAAAACCTCGAGCAGTACTTC.